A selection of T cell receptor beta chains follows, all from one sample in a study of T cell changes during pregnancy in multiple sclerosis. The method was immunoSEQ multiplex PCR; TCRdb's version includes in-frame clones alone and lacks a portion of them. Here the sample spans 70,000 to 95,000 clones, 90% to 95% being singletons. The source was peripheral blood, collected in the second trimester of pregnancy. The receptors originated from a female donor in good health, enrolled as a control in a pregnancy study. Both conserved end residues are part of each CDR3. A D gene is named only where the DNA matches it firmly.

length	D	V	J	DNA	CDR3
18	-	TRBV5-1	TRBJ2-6	TGCGCCAGCAGCTTGTCACAGGGAAGGTCTCATGGGGCCAACGTCCTGACTTTC	CASSLSQGRSHGANVLTF
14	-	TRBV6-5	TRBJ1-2	TGTGCCAGCAGTGATCATGGGGGCGCTTCTGGCTACACCTTC	CASSDHGGASGYTF
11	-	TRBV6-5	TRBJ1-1	TGTGCCAGCAGTACAACGGGAACAGCTTTCTTT	CASSTTGTAFF
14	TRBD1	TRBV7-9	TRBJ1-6	TGTGCCAGCAGCGCCCGACAGGGTATAGCACCCCTCCACTTT	CASSARQGIAPLHF
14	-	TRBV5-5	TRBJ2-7	TGTGCCAGCAGCCGAAGTGGACAGTCCTACGAGCAGTACTTC	CASSRSGQSYEQYF
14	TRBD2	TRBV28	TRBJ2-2	TGTGCCACCCAAGCGGGGGGAAACACCGGGGAGCTGTTTTTT	CATQAGGNTGELFF
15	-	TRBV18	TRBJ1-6	TGTGCCAGCTCACCAACGACAGGCAATAATTCACCCCTCCACTTT	CASSPTTGNNSPLHF
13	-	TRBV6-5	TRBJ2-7	TGTGCCAGCACTTCCGGGGTTTCCTACGAGCAGTACTTC	CASTSGVSYEQYF
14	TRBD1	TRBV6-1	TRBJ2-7	TGTGCCAGCAGAGGTACAGGGGGCGCGGGCGAGCAGTACTTC	CASRGTGGAGEQYF
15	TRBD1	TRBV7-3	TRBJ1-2	TGTGCCAGCAGCTTAGCCGTGACAGGGCTCTATGGCTACACCTTC	CASSLAVTGLYGYTF
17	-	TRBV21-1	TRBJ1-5	TGTGCCAGCAGCATAGAAGACAGGGTCTTGCTTAATCAGCCCCAGCATTTT	CASSIEDRVLLNQPQHF
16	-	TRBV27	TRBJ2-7	TGTGCCAGCAGTCCGTACCCTGGGGGGGCCGCCTACGAGCAGTACTTC	CASSPYPGGAAYEQYF
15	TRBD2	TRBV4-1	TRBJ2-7	TGCGCCAGCAGCCCGGGGGGGGCACACTCCTACGAGCAGTACTTC	CASSPGGAHSYEQYF
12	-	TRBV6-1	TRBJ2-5	TGTGCCAGCACCTATTCCCAAGAGACCCAGTACTTC	CASTYSQETQYF
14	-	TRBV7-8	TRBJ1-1	TGTGCCAGCAGCTCAATTACAGTGAACACTGAAGCTTTCTTT	CASSSITVNTEAFF
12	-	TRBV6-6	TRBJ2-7	TGTGCCAGCAGCCAAGGGGTACGGGAGCAGTACTTC	CASSQGVREQYF
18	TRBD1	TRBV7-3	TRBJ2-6	TGTGCCAGCAGCTTACCGGGACAGGGGCGTTCTGGGGCCAACGTCCTGACTTTC	CASSLPGQGRSGANVLTF
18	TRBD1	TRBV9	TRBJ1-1	TGTGCCAGCAGCGTATACCCGGTTGAGGGGGCGCCGAACACTGAAGCTTTCTTT	CASSVYPVEGAPNTEAFF